This T cell receptor (beta chain) is from a study of T cells in localized non-small cell lung cancer. General study findings and limits: Higher adjacent-lung clonality was associated with shorter survival. The appearance of a median roughly 56 of the top 100 tumor clones was seen in adjacent lung.

Concerning this clone itself: Its antigen is not identified.

TCRdb's copy holds only in-frame clones and misses some; the assay was immunoSEQ multiplex PCR. The repertoire holds fewer than 35,000 clones, over 75% seen once, with 4% to 5% in the top ten. The TCR was taken from a male donor at least 60 years old with stage III lung adenocarcinoma. Sequenced material: peripheral blood, taken before any cancer treatment.

Here the CDR3 DNA reads TGTGCCAGTAGTACTTCTGGGGGCGCGAGCAATCAGCCCCAGCATTTT. Protein product: CASSTSGGASNQPQHF. This chain links TRBV19 with TRBJ1-5; TRBD1 might be the D (6 bases). CDR1 and CDR2 from the germline V gene are LNHDA and SQIVND (reference sequence). This CDR3 is built from 16 residues. V was shortened by 4 bases and J by 1 base, with 14 bases between the two germline ends.